The 2 T cell receptor beta chains reported below all come from one sample, sequenced in a study of cytomegalovirus exposure and HLA in healthy donors. In the PCR, 60 Vbeta and 13 Jbeta primers were used. Profiled with immunoSEQ multiplex PCR; TCRdb holds only in-frame clones, not every one. This table holds approximately 300,000 clones, around 80% found once. Sequencing used PBMCs. Every receptor here comes from a girl aged 2 to 9 in good health and CMV-seronegative.

The chain combines TRBV19 with TRBJ2-5; maybe TRBD1 (6 bases). The CDR3 has 13 residues. Germline CDR1 and CDR2: LNHDA and SQIVND (reference sequence). V lost 4 bases and J 3 bases, leaving 9 bases between the germline ends. The CDR3 coding sequence is TGTGCCAGTAGTACGAACAGGGAAGAGACCCAGTACTTC. Protein product: CASSTNREETQYF.

This rearrangement joins TRBV6-4 to TRBJ2-1, with 9 bases that match TRBD2. The germline CDR1 and CDR2 sequences are MRHNA and SNTAGT. This CDR3 spans 15 amino acids. With V trimmed by 3 bases and J by 8 bases, 8 bases remained unmatched. DNA of the CDR3: TGTGCCAGCAGTGATGTTAATAGCGGGAGCGATGAGCAGTTCTTC. It encodes CASSDVNSGSDEQFF.